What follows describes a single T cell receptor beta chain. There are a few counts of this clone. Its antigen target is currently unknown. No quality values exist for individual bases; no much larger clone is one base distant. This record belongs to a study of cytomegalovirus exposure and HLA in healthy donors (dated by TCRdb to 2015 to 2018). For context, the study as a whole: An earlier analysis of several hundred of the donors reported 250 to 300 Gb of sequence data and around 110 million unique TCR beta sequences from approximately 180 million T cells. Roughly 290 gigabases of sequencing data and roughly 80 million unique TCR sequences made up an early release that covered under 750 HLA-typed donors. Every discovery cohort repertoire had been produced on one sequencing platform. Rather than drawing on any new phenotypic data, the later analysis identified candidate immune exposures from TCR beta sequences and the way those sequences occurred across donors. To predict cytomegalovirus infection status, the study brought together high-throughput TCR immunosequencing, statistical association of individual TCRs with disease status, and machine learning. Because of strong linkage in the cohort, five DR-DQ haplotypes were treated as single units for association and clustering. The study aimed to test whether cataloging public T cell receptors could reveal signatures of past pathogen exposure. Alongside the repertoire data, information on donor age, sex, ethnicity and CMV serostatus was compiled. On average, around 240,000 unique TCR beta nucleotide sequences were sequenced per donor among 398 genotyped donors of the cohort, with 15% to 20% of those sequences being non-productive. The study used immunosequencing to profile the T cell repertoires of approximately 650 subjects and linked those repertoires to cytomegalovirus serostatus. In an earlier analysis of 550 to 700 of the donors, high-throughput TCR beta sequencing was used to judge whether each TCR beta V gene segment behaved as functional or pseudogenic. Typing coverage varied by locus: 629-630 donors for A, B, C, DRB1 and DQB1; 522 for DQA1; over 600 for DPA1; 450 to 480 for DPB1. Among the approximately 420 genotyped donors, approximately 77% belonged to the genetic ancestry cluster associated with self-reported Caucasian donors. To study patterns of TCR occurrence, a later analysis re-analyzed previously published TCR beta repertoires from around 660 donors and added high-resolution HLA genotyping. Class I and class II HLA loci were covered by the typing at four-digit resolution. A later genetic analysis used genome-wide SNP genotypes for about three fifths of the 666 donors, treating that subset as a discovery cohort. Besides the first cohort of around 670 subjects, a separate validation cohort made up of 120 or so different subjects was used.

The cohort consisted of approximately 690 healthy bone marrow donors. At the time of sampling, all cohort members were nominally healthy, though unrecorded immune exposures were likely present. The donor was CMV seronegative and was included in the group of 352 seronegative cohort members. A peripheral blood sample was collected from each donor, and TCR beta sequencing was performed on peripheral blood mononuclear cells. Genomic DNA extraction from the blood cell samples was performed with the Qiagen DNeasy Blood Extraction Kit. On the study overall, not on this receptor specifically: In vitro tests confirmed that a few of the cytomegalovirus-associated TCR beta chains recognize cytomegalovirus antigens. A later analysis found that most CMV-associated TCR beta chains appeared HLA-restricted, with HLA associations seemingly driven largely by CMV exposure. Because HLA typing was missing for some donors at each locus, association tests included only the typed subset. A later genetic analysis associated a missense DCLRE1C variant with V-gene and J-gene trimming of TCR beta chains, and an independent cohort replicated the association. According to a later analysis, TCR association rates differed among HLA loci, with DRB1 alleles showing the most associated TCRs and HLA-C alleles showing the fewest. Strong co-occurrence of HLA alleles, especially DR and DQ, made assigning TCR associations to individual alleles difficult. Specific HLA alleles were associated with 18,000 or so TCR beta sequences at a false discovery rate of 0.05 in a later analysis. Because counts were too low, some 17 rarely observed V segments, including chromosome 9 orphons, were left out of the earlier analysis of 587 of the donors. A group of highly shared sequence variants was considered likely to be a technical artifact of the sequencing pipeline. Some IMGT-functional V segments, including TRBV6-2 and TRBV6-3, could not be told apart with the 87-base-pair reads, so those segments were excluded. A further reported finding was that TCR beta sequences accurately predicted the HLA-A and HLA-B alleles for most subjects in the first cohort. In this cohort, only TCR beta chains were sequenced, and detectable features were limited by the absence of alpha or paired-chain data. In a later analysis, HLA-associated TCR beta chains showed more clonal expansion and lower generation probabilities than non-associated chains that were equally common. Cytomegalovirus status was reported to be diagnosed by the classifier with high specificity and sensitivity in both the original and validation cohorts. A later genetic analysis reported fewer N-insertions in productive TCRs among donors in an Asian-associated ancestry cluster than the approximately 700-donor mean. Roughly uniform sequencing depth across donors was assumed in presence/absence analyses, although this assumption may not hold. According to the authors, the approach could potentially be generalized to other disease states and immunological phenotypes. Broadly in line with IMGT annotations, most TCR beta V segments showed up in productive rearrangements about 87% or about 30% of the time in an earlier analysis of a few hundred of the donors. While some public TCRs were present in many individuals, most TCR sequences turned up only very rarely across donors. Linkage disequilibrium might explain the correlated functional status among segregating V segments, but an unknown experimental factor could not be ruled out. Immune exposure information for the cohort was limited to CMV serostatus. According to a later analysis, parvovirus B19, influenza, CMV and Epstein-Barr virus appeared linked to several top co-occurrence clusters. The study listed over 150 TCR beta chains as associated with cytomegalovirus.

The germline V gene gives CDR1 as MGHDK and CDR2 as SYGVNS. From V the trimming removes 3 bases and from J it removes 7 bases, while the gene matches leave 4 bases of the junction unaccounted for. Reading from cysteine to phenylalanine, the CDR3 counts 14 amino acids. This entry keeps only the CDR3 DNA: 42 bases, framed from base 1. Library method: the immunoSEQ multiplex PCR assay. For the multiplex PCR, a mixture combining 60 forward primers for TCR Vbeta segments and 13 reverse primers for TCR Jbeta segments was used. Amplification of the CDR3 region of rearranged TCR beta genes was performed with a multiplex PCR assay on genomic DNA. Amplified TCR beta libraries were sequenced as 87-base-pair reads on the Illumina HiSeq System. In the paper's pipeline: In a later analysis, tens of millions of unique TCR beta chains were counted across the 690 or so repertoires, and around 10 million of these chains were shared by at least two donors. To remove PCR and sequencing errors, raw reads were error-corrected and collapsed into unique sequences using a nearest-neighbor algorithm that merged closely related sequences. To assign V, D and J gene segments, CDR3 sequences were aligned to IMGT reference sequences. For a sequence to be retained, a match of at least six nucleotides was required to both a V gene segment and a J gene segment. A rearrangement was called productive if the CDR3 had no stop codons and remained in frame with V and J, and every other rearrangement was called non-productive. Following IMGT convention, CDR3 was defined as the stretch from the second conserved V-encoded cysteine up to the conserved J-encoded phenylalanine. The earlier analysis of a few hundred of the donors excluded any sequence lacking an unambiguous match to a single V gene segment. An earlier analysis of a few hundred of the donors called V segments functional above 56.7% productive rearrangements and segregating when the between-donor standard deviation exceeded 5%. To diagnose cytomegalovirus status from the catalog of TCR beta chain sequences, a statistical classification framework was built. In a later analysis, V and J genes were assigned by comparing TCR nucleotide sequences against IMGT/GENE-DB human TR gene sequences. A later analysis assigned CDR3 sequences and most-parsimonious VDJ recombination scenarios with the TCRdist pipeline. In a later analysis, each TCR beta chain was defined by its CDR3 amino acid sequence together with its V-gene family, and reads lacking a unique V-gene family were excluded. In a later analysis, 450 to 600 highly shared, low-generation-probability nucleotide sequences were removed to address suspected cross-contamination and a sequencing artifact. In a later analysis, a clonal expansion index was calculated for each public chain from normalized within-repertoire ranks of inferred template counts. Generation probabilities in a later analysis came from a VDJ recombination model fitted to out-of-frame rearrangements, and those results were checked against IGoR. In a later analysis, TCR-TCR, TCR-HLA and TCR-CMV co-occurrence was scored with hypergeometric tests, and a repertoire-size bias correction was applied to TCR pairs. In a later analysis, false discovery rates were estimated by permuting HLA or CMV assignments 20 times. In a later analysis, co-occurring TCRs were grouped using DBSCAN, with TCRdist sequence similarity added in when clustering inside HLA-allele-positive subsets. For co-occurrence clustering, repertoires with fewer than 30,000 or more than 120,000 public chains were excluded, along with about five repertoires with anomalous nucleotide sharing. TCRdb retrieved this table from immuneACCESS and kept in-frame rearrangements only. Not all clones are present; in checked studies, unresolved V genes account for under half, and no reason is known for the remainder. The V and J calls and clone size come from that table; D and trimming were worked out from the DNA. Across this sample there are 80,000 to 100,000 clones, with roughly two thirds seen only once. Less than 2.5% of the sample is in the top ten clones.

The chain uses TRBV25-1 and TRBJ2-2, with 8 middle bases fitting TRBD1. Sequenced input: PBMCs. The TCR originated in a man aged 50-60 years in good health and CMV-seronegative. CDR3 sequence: CASSDLGTGGELFF. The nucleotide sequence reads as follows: TGTGCCAGCAGTGACCTTGGGACAGGCGGGGAGCTGTTTTTT.